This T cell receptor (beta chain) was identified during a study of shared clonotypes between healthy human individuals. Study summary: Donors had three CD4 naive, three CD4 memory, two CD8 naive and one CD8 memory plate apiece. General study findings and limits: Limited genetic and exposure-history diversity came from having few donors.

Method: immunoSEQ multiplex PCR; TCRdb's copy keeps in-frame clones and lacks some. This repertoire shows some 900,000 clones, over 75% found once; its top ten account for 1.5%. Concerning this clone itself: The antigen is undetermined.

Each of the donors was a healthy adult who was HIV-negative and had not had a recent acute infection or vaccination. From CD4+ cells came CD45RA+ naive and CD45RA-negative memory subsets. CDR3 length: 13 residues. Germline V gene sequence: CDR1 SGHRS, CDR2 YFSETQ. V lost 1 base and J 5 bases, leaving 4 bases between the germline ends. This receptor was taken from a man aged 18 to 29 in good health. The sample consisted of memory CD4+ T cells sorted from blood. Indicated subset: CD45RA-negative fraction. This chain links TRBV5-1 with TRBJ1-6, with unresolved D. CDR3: CASSLQNNSPLHF. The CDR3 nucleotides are TGCGCCAGCAGCTTGCAGAATAATTCACCCCTCCACTTT.